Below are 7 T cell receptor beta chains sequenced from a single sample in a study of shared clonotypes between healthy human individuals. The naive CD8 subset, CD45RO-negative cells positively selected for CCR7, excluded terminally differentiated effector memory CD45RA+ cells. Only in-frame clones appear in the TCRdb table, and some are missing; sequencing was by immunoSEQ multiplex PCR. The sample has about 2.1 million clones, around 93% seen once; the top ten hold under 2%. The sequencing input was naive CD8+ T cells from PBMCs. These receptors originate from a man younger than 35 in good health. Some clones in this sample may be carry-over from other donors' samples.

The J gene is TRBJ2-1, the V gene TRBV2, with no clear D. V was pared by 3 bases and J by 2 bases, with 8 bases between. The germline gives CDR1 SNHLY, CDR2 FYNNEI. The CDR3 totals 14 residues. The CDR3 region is CASSDRAAYNEQFF. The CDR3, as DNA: TGTGCCAGCAGTGATAGGGCAGCCTACAATGAGCAGTTCTTC.

CDR3 region: CASVFAPGYEQYF. CDR3 in DNA: TGCGCCAGCGTATTCGCCCCTGGGTACGAGCAGTACTTC. The gene calls are TRBV10-2 and TRBJ2-7; D not certain. The V gene's germline CDR1 is WSHSY and CDR2 SAAADI. Deletions cut 8 bases from V and 4 bases from J, with 15 bases between. The CDR3 covers 13 residues.

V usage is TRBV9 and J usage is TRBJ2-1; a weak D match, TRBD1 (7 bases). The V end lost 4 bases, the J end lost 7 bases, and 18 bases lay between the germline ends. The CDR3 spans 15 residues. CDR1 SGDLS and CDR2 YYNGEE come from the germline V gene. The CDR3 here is CASSPGGGSGNEQFF. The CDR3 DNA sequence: TGTGCCAGCAGCCCCGGAGGGGGCAGTGGGAATGAGCAGTTCTTC. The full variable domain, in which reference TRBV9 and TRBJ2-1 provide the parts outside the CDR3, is DSGVTQTPKHLITATGQRVTLRCSPRSGDLSVYWYQQSLDQGLQFLIQYYNGEERAKGNILERFSAQQFPDLHSELNLSSLELGDSALYFCASSPGGGSGNEQFFGPGTRLTVL.

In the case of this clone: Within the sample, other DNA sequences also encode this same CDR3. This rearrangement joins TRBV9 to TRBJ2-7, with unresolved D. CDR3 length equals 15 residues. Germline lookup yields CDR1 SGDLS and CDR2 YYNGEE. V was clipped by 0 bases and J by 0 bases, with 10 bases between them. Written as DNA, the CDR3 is TGTGCCAGCAGCGTAGGCGGCACTTCCTCCTACGAGCAGTACTTC. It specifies CASSVGGTSSYEQYF.

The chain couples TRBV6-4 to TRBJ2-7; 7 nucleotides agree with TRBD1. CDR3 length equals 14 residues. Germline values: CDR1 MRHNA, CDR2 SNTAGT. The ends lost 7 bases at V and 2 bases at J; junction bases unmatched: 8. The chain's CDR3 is CASNLDRRTYEQYF. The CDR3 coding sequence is TGTGCCAGCAACCTGGACAGGAGAACCTACGAGCAGTACTTC.

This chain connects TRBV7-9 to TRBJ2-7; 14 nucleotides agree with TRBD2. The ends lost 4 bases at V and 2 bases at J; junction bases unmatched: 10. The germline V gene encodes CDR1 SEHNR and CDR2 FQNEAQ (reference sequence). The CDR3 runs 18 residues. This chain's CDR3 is CASSWGLAGVSGTYEQYF. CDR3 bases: TGTGCCAGCAGCTGGGGACTAGCGGGAGTCTCCGGAACCTACGAGCAGTACTTC.

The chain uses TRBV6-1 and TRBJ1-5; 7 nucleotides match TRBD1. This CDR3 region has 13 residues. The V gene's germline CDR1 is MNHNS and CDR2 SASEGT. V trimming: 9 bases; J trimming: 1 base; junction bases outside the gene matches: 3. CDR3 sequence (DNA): TGTGCCAGTCAACAGGGGAGCAATCAGCCCCAGCATTTT. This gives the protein CASQQGSNQPQHF.